The present TCR beta chain was sequenced within a study of blood T cell repertoires in COVID-19. The CDR3 is 11 amino acids. In germline, CDR1 is KGHSH, CDR2 LQKENI. The ends were cut back, 5 bases at V and 4 bases at J, with 6 bases in the middle. Assay: immunoSEQ multiplex PCR; the TCRdb copy retains only in-frame clones and omits some. This sample has 150,000 or so clones, with more than 85% found just once. This chain connects TRBV18 to TRBJ2-7, with D hard to call. The TCR sequence derives from a man in his fifties or sixties with COVID-19, enrolled during active disease. The sequencing input was peripheral blood. The CDR3: CASSLEYEQYF. In DNA form, the CDR3 reads TGTGCCAGCTCATTGGAGTACGAGCAGTACTTC.